A selection of T cell receptor beta chains follows, all from one sample in a study of shared clonotypes between healthy human individuals. Assay used: immunoSEQ multiplex PCR; TCRdb lists only in-frame clones, some missing. The sample shows around 2.3 million clones, almost 96% of them seen only once. Material for sequencing was naive CD4+ T cells sorted from blood. The receptors were gathered from a young man in good health. Each CDR3 is given with its conserved first and last residue. The order of the fields is CDR3 length, clone size, V gene, J gene, D gene, CDR3 DNA, CDR3 protein. The D gene is left open where the match is weak. Rows may omit the clone size; those that give it use once, few, many or a size class.

>15|-|TRBV19|TRBJ1-1|-
TGTGCCAGTAGTGCCCAGGGAAGGGTGAACACTGAAGCTTTCTTT
CASSAQGRVNTEAFF
>14|-|TRBV10-3|TRBJ1-4|-
TGTGCCATCAGTGATGGACAATCTAATGAAAAACTGTTTTTT
CAISDGQSNEKLFF
>16|-|TRBV7-7|TRBJ2-5|-
TGTGCTAGCAGCCCCGGGGGGCTAGTAGGCCGGGAGACCCAGTACTTC
CASSPGGLVGRETQYF
>11|few|TRBV5-4|TRBJ1-2|-
TGTGCCAGCAGTAGCGGATGGGGCTACACCTTC
CASSSGWGYTF
>14|-|TRBV7-9|TRBJ2-7|-
TGTGCCAGCAGCGAACTAGGATTCGGTTACGAGCAGTACTTC
CASSELGFGYEQYF
>15|-|TRBV19|TRBJ1-2|-
TGTGCCAGTAGTATTCGGGGGGCCGGTAACTATGGCTACACCTTC
CASSIRGAGNYGYTF
>12|-|TRBV6-1|TRBJ2-3|-
TGTGCCAGCCTGTTAGGGGGGGATACGCAGTATTTT
CASLLGGDTQYF
>16|-|TRBV11-2|TRBJ2-3|-
TGTGCCAGCAGCTTCCAGGGGGGAACTAGCACAGATACGCAGTATTTT
CASSFQGGTSTDTQYF
>13|-|TRBV27|TRBJ2-5|TRBD2
TGTGCCAGCAGGGGACTAACTCAAGAGACCCAGTACTTC
CASRGLTQETQYF
>13|-|TRBV18|TRBJ2-7|-
TGTGCCAGCTCACCATCAAATACGAGGGAGCAGTACTTC
CASSPSNTREQYF
>18|-|TRBV11-2|TRBJ2-1|-
TGTGCCAGCAGCTTAGCCAGGACTACCCTGAGCTCCTACAATGAGCAGTTCTTC
CASSLARTTLSSYNEQFF
>17|-|TRBV30|TRBJ1-3|TRBD1
TGTGCCTGGAGTGCAACCGGGACAGGGATCTCTGGAAACACCATATATTTT
CAWSATGTGISGNTIYF
>15|-|TRBV28|TRBJ1-5|TRBD1
TGTGCCAGCAGGGAGGGACAGGGGGCCGGGCAGCCCCAGCATTTT
CASREGQGAGQPQHF
>14|-|TRBV5-5|TRBJ1-5|-
TGTGCCAGCAGCTTAGGCCCCGGGGGGCAGCCCCAGCATTTT
CASSLGPGGQPQHF
>14|-|TRBV4-3|TRBJ1-2|-
TGCGCCAGCAGCCAAGACCGGGCAAACTATGGCTACACCTTC
CASSQDRANYGYTF
>15|-|TRBV18|TRBJ1-4|-
TGTGCCAGCTCACCTCTTCCAGGGATAAATGAAAAACTGTTTTTT
CASSPLPGINEKLFF
>14|once|TRBV28|TRBJ2-7|-
TGTGCCAGCACCTGGGACTTGCCGTCCTACGAGCAGTACTTC
CASTWDLPSYEQYF
>14|once|TRBV5-6|TRBJ1-5|-
TGTGCCAGCAGCGCGGCAGGGGGCAATCAGCCCCAGCATTTT
CASSAAGGNQPQHF
>17|-|TRBV5-1|TRBJ2-6|-
TGCGCCACCTCCTTGGGACCCCGGCCATCTGGGGCCAACGTCCTGACTTTC
CATSLGPRPSGANVLTF
>14|-|TRBV6-5|TRBJ2-7|TRBD1
TGTGCCAGCAGTGCGGGACAGGGCACCTACGAGCAGTACTTC
CASSAGQGTYEQYF
>14|-|TRBV6-4|TRBJ1-1|-
TGTGCCAGCAGTGAACCTGAGGGGAACACTGAAGCTTTCTTT
CASSEPEGNTEAFF
>14|-|TRBV30|TRBJ1-2|-
TGTGCCTGGAGTGTGGCAGGATTAGGCTATGGCTACACCTTC
CAWSVAGLGYGYTF
>16|once|TRBV6-6|TRBJ2-7|TRBD1
TGTGCCAGCACCACCGGTGGACAGGGGGGAAAGTACGAGCAGTACTTC
CASTTGGQGGKYEQYF
>14|-|TRBV6-5|TRBJ2-2|TRBD2
TGTGCCAGCAAGCGGGGACTCGGCACCGGGGAGCTGTTTTTT
CASKRGLGTGELFF
>15|once|TRBV19|TRBJ1-1|-
TGTGCCAGTAGTTCGTCCTCTTCGGTTAACACTGAAGCTTTCTTT
CASSSSSSVNTEAFF
>16|-|TRBV5-3|TRBJ1-2|TRBD1
TGTGCCAGAAGCGGCCCGGGACAGGTACCCATGGGTGGCTACACCTTC
CARSGPGQVPMGGYTF
>13|few|TRBV6-5|TRBJ2-7|TRBD1
TGTGCCAGCAGTTCCGACAGGGGGTACGAGCAGTACTTC
CASSSDRGYEQYF
>13|-|TRBV2|TRBJ1-1|-
TGTGCCAGCAGTGAAGCGCCTCGGACAGTTGCTTTCTTT
CASSEAPRTVAFF
>15|-|TRBV27|TRBJ2-3|-
TGTGCCAGCAGTAGGGCCAACCCCGGGTCAGATACGCAGTATTTT
CASSRANPGSDTQYF
>14|-|TRBV4-2|TRBJ2-4|-
TGTGCCAGCAGCCAGGACCCAGCCAAAAACATTCAGTACTTC
CASSQDPAKNIQYF
>13|-|TRBV2|TRBJ1-1|TRBD1
TGTGCCAGCAGGGGACAGGAAAACACTGAAGCTTTCTTT
CASRGQENTEAFF
>13|few|TRBV19|TRBJ2-7|-
TGTGCCAGTAGTATAGTTCCGGGCTACGAGCAGTACTTC
CASSIVPGYEQYF
>13|-|TRBV7-2|TRBJ1-6|-
TGTGCCAGCAGTGCAGCGGGGCATTCACCCCTCCACTTT
CASSAAGHSPLHF
>18|-|TRBV19|TRBJ2-4|TRBD2
TGTGCCAGTAGTATTGGTCTAGCGGGAGATATAGCCAAAAACATTCAGTACTTC
CASSIGLAGDIAKNIQYF
>13|-|TRBV5-8|TRBJ2-3|-
TGTGCCAGCCAACTCCGTGGCACAGATACGCAGTATTTT
CASQLRGTDTQYF
>14|-|TRBV6-5|TRBJ1-1|-
TGTGCCAGCAGGTTGGGACAACCAAGGGGTGAAGCTTTCTTT
CASRLGQPRGEAFF
>14|-|TRBV6-5|TRBJ1-2|TRBD1
TGTGCCAGCAGTTACAGCGACAGGGGCTATGGCTACACCTTC
CASSYSDRGYGYTF
>17|-|TRBV11-3|TRBJ2-3|-
TGTGCCAGCAGCTCGGGATATCAACCACTCCTTACAGATACGCAGTATTTT
CASSSGYQPLLTDTQYF
>16|once|TRBV7-8|TRBJ2-1|TRBD2
TGTGCCAGCAGCTTAGCGGCGGGAGGGAACAACAATGAGCAGTTCTTC
CASSLAAGGNNNEQFF
>13|-|TRBV27|TRBJ1-3|-
TGTGCCAGCAGTTACATCGGGGGTTCGACCATATATTTT
CASSYIGGSTIYF
>14|-|TRBV4-3|TRBJ2-1|-
TGCGCCAGCAGCCAACCCGACAGGCAAGGGGAGCAGTTCTTC
CASSQPDRQGEQFF
>12|-|TRBV10-3|TRBJ2-7|TRBD2
TGTGCCACCCGGGGGGGGGCCTACGAGCAGTACTTC
CATRGGAYEQYF
>14|-|TRBV5-1|TRBJ2-2|-
TGCGCCAGCAGCTTACAGGGAGGAACCGGGGAGCTGTTTTTT
CASSLQGGTGELFF
>15|once|TRBV10-3|TRBJ1-5|-
TGTGCCATCAGTGAGGACGGTCCGAGCAATCAGCCCCAGCATTTT
CAISEDGPSNQPQHF
>16|-|TRBV7-6|TRBJ2-3|TRBD2
TGTGCCAGCAGCCGGGAGGGACTAGCGGCCACAGATACGCAGTATTTT
CASSREGLAATDTQYF
>14|-|TRBV19|TRBJ2-3|TRBD2
TGTGCCAGTAGTATCACGGGAGGGTATAATACGCAGTATTTT
CASSITGGYNTQYF